The clone carrying this T cell receptor (beta chain) was seen more than once but under ten times. As yet, its antigen is unknown. The V end was cut by 0 bases, the J end by 1 base, with 12 bases between. This CDR3 is built from 16 residues. Germline values: CDR1 MNHEY, CDR2 SVGEGT. The record originates from a study of T cells after yellow fever vaccination. Whole-study findings and limits: Once the booster was given, most primary-vaccination clones reappeared, at just over 95% for CD4 and 88% for CD8.

UMIs were added to TCR cDNA along with a universal primer site when it was made by 5'RACE template switching. TCRdb ran MiXCR on the 5' RACE reads and lists one entry per CDR3 protein. The sample includes 100,000 to 150,000 distinct CDR3 sequences, approximately 9% of them seen just once. This clonotype was obtained from a young man who received the YFV17D yellow fever vaccine. This sequence joins TRBV6-2 or TRBV6-3 and TRBJ1-1, with D possibly matching TRBD1 (5 bases). The sequences come from CD8+ T cells sorted from PBMCs, collected on the day of the yellow fever booster vaccination. Written as DNA, the CDR3 is TGTGCCAGCAGTTACTCACGGGGCGAAACGAACACTGAAGCTTTCTTT. Translating it yields CASSYSRGETNTEAFF.